Below are 10 T cell receptor beta chains sequenced from a single sample in a study of blood T cell repertoires in COVID-19. This table comes from immunoSEQ multiplex PCR, and its TCRdb copy is limited to in-frame clones, with some not included. The sample includes a few hundred thousand clones, 90% of them seen just once. The sample was PBMCs or T cells enriched from blood (not recorded which). The receptors were gathered from a woman between 18 and 29 years old with acute COVID-19.

A word on this clone: This sample includes further DNA sequences coding for the same CDR3. This chain connects TRBV28 to TRBJ1-2; perhaps TRBD1 as D (5 bases). The CDR3 contains 12 residues. Germline V CDR1 and CDR2: MDHEN, SYDVKM. V was pared by 2 bases and J by 4 bases, with 5 bases between. The CDR3 sequence: CASSLRGYGYTF. Here the CDR3 DNA reads TGTGCCAGCAGTTTAAGGGGCTATGGCTACACCTTC.

V gene TRBV30 combines with J gene TRBJ1-1, with D hard to call. CDR1 and CDR2 from the germline V gene are GTSNPN and SVGIG (reference sequence). The CDR3 is 12 residues long. Deletions cut 7 bases from V and 3 bases from J, with 12 bases between. Here the CDR3 reads CAYRELDTEAFF. Here the CDR3 DNA reads TGTGCCTATAGGGAGCTGGACACTGAAGCTTTCTTT. Supplemented by reference TRBV30 and TRBJ1-1, the full variable domain reads SQTIHQWPATLVQPVGSPLSLECTVEGTSNPNLYWYRQAAGRGLQLLFYSVGIGQISSEVPQNLSASRPQDRQFILSSKKLLLSDSGFYLCAYRELDTEAFFGQGTRLTVV.

The chain combines TRBV4-1 with TRBJ1-5; D perhaps matches TRBD1 (5 bases). Germline lookup yields CDR1 MGHRA and CDR2 YSYEKL. CDR3 length: 16 amino acids. V lost 0 bases and J 5 bases, leaving 14 bases between the germline ends. The CDR3 region is CASSQESLRDHQPQHF. CDR3 bases: TGCGCCAGCAGCCAAGAATCCCTCAGGGATCATCAGCCCCAGCATTTT.

V usage is TRBV28 and J usage is TRBJ2-2, with 9 nucleotides matching TRBD1. J was trimmed by 7 bases and V by 6 bases; bases with no gene match: 6. This CDR3 spans 14 amino acids. Germline V lookup: CDR1 MDHEN, CDR2 SYDVKM. The CDR3 DNA sequence: TGTGCCAGCAGCTCGGGACAGGGAAACGGGGAGCTGTTTTTT. This translates into CASSSGQGNGELFF.

The genes are TRBV10-2 and TRBJ2-1; unclear D gene. Germline CDR1 and CDR2: WSHSY and SAAADI. The CDR3 is 15 amino acids. V gave up 3 bases and J gave up 5 bases, with 14 bases separating them. CDR3 protein: CASSEPSMGHNEQFF. The CDR3 DNA reads as TGCGCCAGCAGTGAACCTTCAATGGGCCACAATGAGCAGTTCTTC.

V usage is TRBV27 and J usage is TRBJ2-3; 12 positions agree with TRBD2. The germline V gene encodes CDR1 MNHEY and CDR2 SMNVEV (reference sequence). CDR3 size: 15 residues. V lost 6 bases, J lost 4 bases, and 5 bases stayed unmatched. The CDR3 nucleotides read TGTGCCAGCAGGCAGACTAGCGGGAGATCAGATACGCAGTATTTT. Translating gives CASRQTSGRSDTQYF.

The chain combines TRBV27 with TRBJ2-3; D might be TRBD1 (6 bases). Deletions cut 5 bases from V and 2 bases from J, with 8 bases between. Germline lookup yields CDR1 MNHEY and CDR2 SMNVEV (reference sequence). The CDR3 has 13 residues. The CDR3 loop reads CASSGDNTDTQYF. CDR3 DNA: TGTGCCAGCAGTGGGGACAACACAGATACGCAGTATTTT.

This clone was recorded only once. The J gene is TRBJ2-7, the V gene TRBV28, with 9 bases aligning to TRBD1. Germline CDR1 MDHEN, CDR2 SYDVKM. V lost 7 bases and J lost 4; bases outside the gene matches: 5. This CDR3 spans 13 amino acids. The CDR3 loop reads CASITGGTYEQYF. CDR3 bases: TGTGCCAGCATAACAGGGGGCACTTACGAGCAGTACTTC.

The chain recombines TRBV7-2 with TRBJ2-1; no firm D call. Germline CDR1 reads SGHTA; CDR2 reads FQGNSA. The CDR3 runs 12 residues. V was clipped by 2 bases and J by 6 bases, with 5 bases between them. The DNA of the CDR3 is TGTGCCAGCAGCTTACTAACCAATGAGCAGTTCTTC. Amino acid sequence: CASSLLTNEQFF.

This clone was found a few times. This rearrangement joins TRBV6-1 to TRBJ2-1, with 10 bases that match TRBD1. The CDR3 is made up of 15 amino acids. CDR1 and CDR2 (germline): MNHNS, SASEGT. V was clipped by 3 bases and J by 7 bases; unmatched bases: 6. As DNA, the CDR3 is TGTGCCAGCAGTGACGGACAGGGGGGGGTGAATGAGCAGTTCTTC. Translated: CASSDGQGGVNEQFF.